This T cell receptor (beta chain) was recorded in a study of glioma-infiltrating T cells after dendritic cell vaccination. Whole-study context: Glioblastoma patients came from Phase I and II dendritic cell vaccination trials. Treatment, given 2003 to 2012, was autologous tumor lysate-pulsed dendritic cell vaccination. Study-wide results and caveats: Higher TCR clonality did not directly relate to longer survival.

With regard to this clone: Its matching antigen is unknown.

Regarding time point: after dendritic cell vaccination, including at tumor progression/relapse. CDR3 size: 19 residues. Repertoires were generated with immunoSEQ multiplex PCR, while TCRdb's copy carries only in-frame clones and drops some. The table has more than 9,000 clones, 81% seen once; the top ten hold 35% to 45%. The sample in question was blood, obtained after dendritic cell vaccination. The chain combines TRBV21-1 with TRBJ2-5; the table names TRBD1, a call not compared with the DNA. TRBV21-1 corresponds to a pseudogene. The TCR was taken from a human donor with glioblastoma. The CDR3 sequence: CARKTSLGPKGAAYETQYF. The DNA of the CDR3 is TGTGCCAGAAAGACCTCCCTCGGCCCTAAGGGGGCGGCTTATGAGACCCAGTACTTC.